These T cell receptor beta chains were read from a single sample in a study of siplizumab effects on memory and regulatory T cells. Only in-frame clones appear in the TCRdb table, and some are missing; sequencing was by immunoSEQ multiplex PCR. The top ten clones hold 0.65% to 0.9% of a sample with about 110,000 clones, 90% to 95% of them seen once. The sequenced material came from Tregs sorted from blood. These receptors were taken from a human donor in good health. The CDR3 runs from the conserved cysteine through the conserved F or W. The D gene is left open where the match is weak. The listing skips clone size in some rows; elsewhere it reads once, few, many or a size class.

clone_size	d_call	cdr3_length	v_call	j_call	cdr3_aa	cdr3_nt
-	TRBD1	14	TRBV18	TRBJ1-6	CASSPRQGPSPLHF	TGTGCCAGCTCACCCAGACAGGGTCCATCACCCCTCCACTTT
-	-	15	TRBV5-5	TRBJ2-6	CASGLNRAGANVLTF	TGTGCCAGCGGCCTCAACAGGGCTGGGGCCAACGTCCTGACTTTC
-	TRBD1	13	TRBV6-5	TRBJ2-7	CASRRQGPREQYF	TGTGCCAGCAGAAGACAGGGTCCTCGCGAGCAGTACTTC
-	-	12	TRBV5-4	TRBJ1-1	CASSSIGTEAFF	TGTGCCAGCAGCTCTATAGGCACTGAAGCTTTCTTT
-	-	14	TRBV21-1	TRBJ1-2	CASSTNGQLYGYTF	TGTGCCAGCAGCACGAACGGGCAGCTCTATGGCTACACCTTC
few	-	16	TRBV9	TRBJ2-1	CASSVGPEFTYNEQFF	TGTGCCAGCAGCGTCGGGCCGGAATTCACCTACAATGAGCAGTTCTTC
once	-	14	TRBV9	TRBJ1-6	CASSVLQGGSPLHF	TGTGCCAGCAGCGTCCTACAGGGTGGGTCACCCCTCCACTTT
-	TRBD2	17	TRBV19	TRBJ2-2	CASSAPGLQRNTGELFF	TGTGCCAGTAGTGCGCCGGGACTACAACGAAACACCGGGGAGCTGTTTTTT
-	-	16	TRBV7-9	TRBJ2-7	CASSLATGALGYEQYF	TGTGCCAGCAGCTTAGCGACAGGCGCTCTAGGGTACGAGCAGTACTTC
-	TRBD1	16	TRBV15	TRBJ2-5	CATSRGLDRGGETQYF	TGTGCCACCAGCAGAGGCCTAGACAGGGGAGGAGAGACCCAGTACTTC
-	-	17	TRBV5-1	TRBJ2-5	CASSPSGQNRDKETQYF	TGCGCCAGCAGCCCCTCGGGCCAGAACCGGGACAAAGAGACCCAGTACTTC
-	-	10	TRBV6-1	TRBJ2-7	CASSSRTPSF	TGTGCCAGCAGTTCCCGGACACCATCCTTC
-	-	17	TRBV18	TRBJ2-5	CASSLVSGTETWKTQYF	TGTGCCAGCTCACTAGTCTCCGGGACGGAGACGTGGAAGACCCAGTACTTC
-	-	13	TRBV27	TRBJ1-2	CASSLRGFGGYTF	TGTGCCAGCAGTTTACGGGGGTTTGGTGGCTACACCTTC
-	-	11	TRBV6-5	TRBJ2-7	CASIRAYEQYF	TGTGCCAGCATTAGGGCCTACGAGCAGTACTTC
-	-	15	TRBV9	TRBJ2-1	CASSSLGGSYNEQFF	TGTGCCAGCAGCTCGTTAGGGGGCTCCTACAATGAGCAGTTCTTC
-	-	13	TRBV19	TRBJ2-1	CASNLFLGNEQFF	TGTGCCAGTAACCTCTTTCTTGGGAATGAGCAGTTCTTC
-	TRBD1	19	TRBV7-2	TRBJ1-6	CASSSLKWTGRRNNSPLHF	TGTGCCAGCAGCTCGTTAAAATGGACAGGTAGAAGAAATAATTCACCCCTCCACTTT
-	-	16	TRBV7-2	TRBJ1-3	CASSLVGALSGNTIYF	TGTGCCAGCAGCTTAGTAGGGGCCCTCTCTGGAAACACCATATATTTT
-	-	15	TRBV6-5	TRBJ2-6	CASRRRGSGANVLTF	TGTGCCAGTAGACGAAGGGGCTCTGGGGCCAACGTCCTGACTTTC
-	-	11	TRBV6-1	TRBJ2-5	CASTPQETQYF	TGTGCCAGCACACCACAAGAGACCCAGTACTTC
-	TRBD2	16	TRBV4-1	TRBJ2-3	CASSLAGRFRTDTQYF	TGCGCCAGCAGCCTAGCGGGAAGATTTCGCACAGATACGCAGTATTTT
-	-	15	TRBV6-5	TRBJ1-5	CASSYRWQSNQPQHF	TGTGCCAGCAGTTACCGTTGGCAAAGCAATCAGCCCCAGCATTTT
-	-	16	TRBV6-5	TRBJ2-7	CASSYNRAPGPYEQYF	TGTGCCAGCAGTTACAACCGGGCCCCCGGTCCGTACGAGCAGTACTTC
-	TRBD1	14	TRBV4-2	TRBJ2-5	CASSQGTGVKTQYF	TGTGCCAGCAGCCAGGGGACAGGGGTGAAGACCCAGTACTTC
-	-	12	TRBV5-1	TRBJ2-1	CASSRLDFEQFF	TGCGCCAGCAGCCGCCTAGATTTTGAGCAGTTCTTC
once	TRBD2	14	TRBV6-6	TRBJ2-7	CASSLAGGVYEQYF	TGTGCCAGCAGTTTAGCGGGAGGAGTTTACGAGCAGTACTTC
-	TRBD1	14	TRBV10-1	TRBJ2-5	CASSESGGSETQYF	TGCGCCAGCAGTGAGTCAGGGGGCAGCGAGACCCAGTACTTC
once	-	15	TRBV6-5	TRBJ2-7	CASSSLVGSPYEQYF	TGTGCCAGCAGCTCGCTCGTCGGGTCTCCCTACGAGCAGTACTTC
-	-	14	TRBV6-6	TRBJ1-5	CASSQWDINQPQHF	TGTGCCAGCAGCCAATGGGACATCAATCAGCCCCAGCATTTT
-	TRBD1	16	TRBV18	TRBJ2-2	CASSPRDRGLSGELFF	TGTGCCAGCTCACCACGAGACAGGGGGCTAAGCGGGGAGCTGTTTTTT
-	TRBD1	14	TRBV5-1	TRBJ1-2	CASSLARGREGYTF	TGCGCCAGCAGCTTGGCCAGGGGGCGCGAGGGCTACACCTTC
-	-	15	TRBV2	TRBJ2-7	CASSPLALPLYEQYF	TGTGCCAGCAGCCCACTAGCTCTCCCCCTCTACGAGCAGTACTTC
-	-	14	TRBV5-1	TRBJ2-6	CASSTSSGANVLTF	TGCGCCAGCAGCACTTCCTCTGGGGCCAACGTCCTGACTTTC
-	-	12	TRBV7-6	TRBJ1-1	CASSHLNTEAFF	TGTGCCAGCAGCCACCTTAACACTGAAGCTTTCTTT
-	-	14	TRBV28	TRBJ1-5	CASSLPGFYQPQHF	TGTGCCAGCAGTCTCCCCGGCTTCTATCAGCCCCAGCATTTT
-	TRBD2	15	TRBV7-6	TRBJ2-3	CASSPRGDGKDTQYF	TGTGCCAGCAGCCCCCGGGGGGATGGGAAGGATACGCAGTATTTT